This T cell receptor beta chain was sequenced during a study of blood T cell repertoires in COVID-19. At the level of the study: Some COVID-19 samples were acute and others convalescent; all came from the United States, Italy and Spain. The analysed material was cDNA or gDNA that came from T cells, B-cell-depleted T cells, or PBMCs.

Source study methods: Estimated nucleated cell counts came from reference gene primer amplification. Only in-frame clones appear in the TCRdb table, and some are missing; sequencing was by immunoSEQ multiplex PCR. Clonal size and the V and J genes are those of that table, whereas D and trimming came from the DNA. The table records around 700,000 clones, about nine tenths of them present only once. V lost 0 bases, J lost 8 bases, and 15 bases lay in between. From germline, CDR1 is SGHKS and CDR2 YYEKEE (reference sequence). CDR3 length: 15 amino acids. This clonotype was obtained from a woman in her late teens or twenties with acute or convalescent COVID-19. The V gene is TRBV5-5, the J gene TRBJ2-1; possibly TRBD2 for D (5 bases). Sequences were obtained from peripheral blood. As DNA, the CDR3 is TGTGCCAGCAGCTTGGTGGGTAGAGGGTTGGATGAGCAGTTCTTC. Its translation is CASSLVGRGLDEQFF.